This T cell receptor beta chain is from a study of OX40 agonist ivuxolimab in advanced cancers. At the level of the study: Age averaged 60 years (range roughly 20 to 90), and around 87% were male. Two patients with cutaneous melanoma and one with hepatocellular carcinoma, three in total, showed partial responses.

Blood draws occurred at baseline, cycle 4 day 1, and cycle 7 day 1. In germline, CDR1 is MNHNY, CDR2 SVGAGI (reference sequence). The CDR3 is made up of 13 amino acids. The trim removed 4 bases at V and 6 bases at J, leaving 4 bases unmatched. This table comes from immunoSEQ multiplex PCR, and its TCRdb copy is limited to in-frame clones, with some not included. The repertoire holds 65,000 to 80,000 clones, with roughly nine tenths as singletons. V is TRBV6-6 and J is TRBJ2-7; 9 positions match TRBD1. The specimen was CD4+ or CD8+ T cells sorted from blood, collected in a trial of the OX40 agonist ivuxolimab. The clonotype was recovered from an adult with an advanced solid tumor such as melanoma, head and neck, liver or kidney cancer. This CDR3 reads CASSLGQGPEQYF. DNA of the CDR3: TGTGCCAGCAGTTTGGGACAGGGCCCCGAGCAGTACTTC.